The present T cell receptor (beta chain) was sequenced within a study of cytomegalovirus exposure and HLA in healthy donors. Study overall: It was reported in a later analysis that the same platform had been used for the 110 or so validation repertoires as for the roughly 670 first-cohort repertoires.

Repertoires were generated with immunoSEQ multiplex PCR, while TCRdb's copy carries only in-frame clones and drops some. The sample consists of 150,000 or so clones, about four fifths of them appearing once. Trimming stripped 0 bases from V and 7 bases from J, with 4 bases between. There are 12 residues in the CDR3. Germline V CDR1 and CDR2: SGDLS, YYNGEE. General study results and limits: A subsequent analysis found that TCR clusters from the first cohort also tended to co-occur in the approximately 120 validation repertoires, with approximately 95% of cluster scores above 0. There were about 160 TCR beta chains listed as cytomegalovirus-associated.

This clone was found a few times. Antigen specificity is unknown. The sequence derives from a man aged 25 to 45 in good health and CMV-seropositive. The V and J genes are TRBV9 and TRBJ2-2, with no clear D. Sample: PBMCs. In nucleotides, the CDR3 is TGTGCCAGCAGCGTAGTATTCGGGGAGCTGTTTTTT. This translates into CASSVVFGELFF.